The present T cell receptor (beta chain) was sequenced within a study of shared T cell receptors in the human thymus. Method: immunoSEQ multiplex PCR; TCRdb's copy keeps in-frame clones and lacks some. This sample has 500,000 to 550,000 clones, with around three quarters found just once. The trim removed 1 base at V and 5 bases at J, leaving 8 bases unmatched. CDR1 and CDR2 (germline): SGHNT, YYREEE (reference sequence). The CDR3 sequence is 16 residues long. The same data also contributed to another study, on human thymus T cells. That publication notes: Finnish infants who were healthy and having corrective surgery for congenital heart defects made up the donors. Corrective cardiac operations yielded the resected thymus tissue. Thymic as well as blood repertoires seemed to favor certain V and J genes unevenly. A high degree of thymic repertoire overlap among unrelated individuals was reported in related research.

Material for sequencing was thymocytes. The sequence derives from a boy in the first two years of life with a congenital heart defect. The chain carries TRBV5-4 and TRBJ1-1; 10 nucleotides match TRBD1. The CDR3 DNA is TGTGCCAGCAGCTTGATTGACAGGGGGCATGAAACTGAAGCTTTCTTT. As protein: CASSLIDRGHETEAFF.